This TCR beta chain was documented in a study of CD8+ T cells in alopecia areata. For this clone: Its specificity is not known.

The CDR3 spans 14 residues. Trimming stripped 2 bases from V and 2 bases from J, with 9 bases between. From germline, CDR1 is MGHRA and CDR2 YSYEKL. Indicated treatment: oral pan-JAK inhibitor, 5-10 mg twice daily. Obtained from alopecia areata patients were lesional scalp punch biopsies along with peripheral blood. The study, taken as a whole, reports: Many of the expanded lesional clones endured in scalp and blood while on tofacitinib.

Extraction of RNA preceded its reverse transcription into cDNA, which served as the sequencing template. Some clones are missing from TCRdb's copy, which holds only in-frame ones; the method was immunoSEQ multiplex PCR. The table lists about 190,000 clones, more than 55% of them singletons, with roughly 0.71% in the top ten. The sample was CD4+ T cells sorted from blood, taken at week 4, from a patient treated with tofacitinib. This clonotype was sampled from a human donor with alopecia areata. The chain couples TRBV4-1 to TRBJ1-2; D possibly corresponds to TRBD1 (5 bases). CDR3 loop: CASSQPQGNYGYTF. The CDR3 DNA reads as TGCGCCAGCAGCCAACCTCAGGGAAACTATGGCTACACCTTC.